This TCR beta chain was retrieved from a study of beta chain features in type 1 diabetes. Broader study findings: TCRB CDR3s from Type 1 diabetes patients were moderately but significantly shorter in all four CD4+ subsets.

About this clone: The antigen is not known.

The junction had 5 bases not matched to a gene; V was cut back by 2 bases and J by 4 bases. In germline, CDR1 is LNHNV, CDR2 YYDKDF (reference sequence). The CDR3 loop spans 16 amino acids. The investigators reverse transcribed all of the isolated RNA, so they sequenced expressed TCRB transcripts. Libraries were prepared by immunoSEQ multiplex PCR; TCRdb keeps only in-frame clonotypes and omits some of them. The sample has some 290,000 clones, approximately 15% seen once; the top ten hold 0.015% to 0.02%. The collection from each donor was one heparinised blood draw averaging around 120 mL. The chain recombines TRBV15 with TRBJ2-5; 12 nucleotides line up with TRBD1. This clonotype was obtained from a man aged 30-40 years with type 1 diabetes. Sequenced sample: naive CD4+ T cells from blood. The CDR3 bases are TGTGCCACCAGCAGAAATCCGGGACAGGGGGCAGAGACCCAGTACTTC. This sequence encodes CATSRNPGQGAETQYF.